A single sample gave rise to the 20 T cell receptor beta chains below, sequenced in a study of yellow fever vaccine responses in identical twins. TCRdb processed the RT-PCR reads anew with MiXCR; each CDR3 protein has one entry. Of almost 9,000 distinct CDR3 sequences listed, approximately 80% are singletons. This material consisted of T cells from blood (PBMCs), unsorted or a sorted subset (not recorded which), taken before or after yellow fever vaccination (not recorded which). The origin of the receptors is a young woman who received the yellow fever vaccine.

This sequence joins TRBV29-1 and TRBJ2-2; the D gene could be TRBD1 or TRBD2 (5 bases each). This CDR3 has 12 amino acids. The V end was cut by 5 bases, the J end by 3 bases, with 7 bases between. Germline CDR1 SQVTM, CDR2 ANQGSEA. The CDR3 DNA is TGCAGCGTTACGGGACACACCGGGGAGCTGTTTTTT. Protein: CSVTGHTGELFF.

This chain joins TRBV29-1 and TRBJ1-5, with TRBD1 as a possible D gene (6 bases). This CDR3 comprises 13 residues. Trimming took 3 bases from V and 7 from J, leaving 13 bases between them. Looked up from germline, CDR1 is SQVTM and CDR2 is ANQGSEA. The CDR3 region has the DNA TGCAGCGTTGATTGGGGGCTGGGGCAGCCCCAGCATTTT. Translation gives CSVDWGLGQPQHF.

The V gene is TRBV6-1, the J gene TRBJ1-4, with TRBD1 matching 7 bases. The CDR3 has 13 residues. The trim removed 8 bases at V and 5 bases at J, leaving 5 bases unmatched. CDR1 and CDR2 from the germline V gene are MNHNS and SASEGT. The CDR3 region is CASHRGLNEKLFF. CDR3 nucleotide sequence: TGTGCCAGCCACAGGGGCCTCAATGAAAAACTGTTTTTT.

V gene TRBV6-2 or TRBV6-3 combines with J gene TRBJ2-7; perhaps TRBD1 as D (6 bases). Germline CDR1 and CDR2: MNHEY and SVGEGT. The V end was cut by 2 bases, the J end by 0 bases, with 17 bases between. This CDR3 has 17 amino acids. As DNA, the CDR3 is TGTGCCAGCAGTTACCCCGCTTTTGACAGGAGCTCCTACGAGCAGTACTTC. Encoded protein: CASSYPAFDRSSYEQYF.

DNA for the CDR3: TGCGCCAGTTCCTCCTACGAGCAGTACTTC. This sequence encodes CASSSYEQYF. V usage is TRBV10-1 and J usage is TRBJ2-7; D is uncertain. Deletions cut 9 bases from V and 0 bases from J, with 3 bases between. Germline V gene data show CDR1 as WNHNN and CDR2 as SYGVQD (reference sequence). The CDR3 has 10 residues.

The chain has TRBV11-2 and TRBJ2-7; D remains ambiguous. CDR1 is SGHAT, CDR2 FQNNGV, per germline. V lost 8 bases to trimming and J lost 4 bases, with 12 bases between them. This CDR3 has 12 amino acids. DNA of the CDR3: TGTGCCAGCGGAACCACACGTTACGAGCAGTACTTC. Translation gives CASGTTRYEQYF.

The J gene is TRBJ1-6, the V gene TRBV6-5; no clear D gene. Germline lookup yields CDR1 MNHEY and CDR2 SVGAGI. The V end lost 2 bases, the J end lost 7 bases, and 9 bases lay between the germline ends. This CDR3 has 14 residues. In nucleotides, the CDR3 is TGTGCCAGCAGTTACGATCGAGAGAATTCACCCCTCCACTTT. Amino acid sequence: CASSYDRENSPLHF.

The V and J genes are TRBV10-3 and TRBJ2-1; TRBD1 agrees at 10 bases. With 5 bases clipped from V and 7 bases from J, the junction kept 11 bases outside the gene matches. CDR1 is ENHRY and CDR2 is SYGVKD in the germline V gene. The CDR3 totals 16 residues. The CDR3 loop is CAISQRQGAGSNEQFF. The CDR3, as DNA: TGTGCCATCAGTCAGAGACAGGGGGCGGGTTCGAATGAGCAGTTCTTC.

The V and J genes are TRBV24-1 and TRBJ2-1, with D unresolved. This CDR3 contains 13 residues. Trimming removed 7 bases from V and 10 bases from J, with 16 bases in between. The germline V gene encodes CDR1 KGHDR and CDR2 SFDVKD. The chain's CDR3 is CATSPTWAREQFF. The CDR3 bases are TGTGCCACCAGCCCGACCTGGGCCAGAGAGCAGTTCTTC.

The J gene is TRBJ2-3, the V gene TRBV20-1; 9 nucleotides line up with TRBD2. CDR3 length equals 15 residues. The V gene end was trimmed by 5 bases and the J gene end by 6 bases; junction bases not matched to a gene: 12. CDR1 and CDR2 from the germline V gene are DFQATT and SNEGSKA (reference sequence). The CDR3 region is CSAQGGGRGADTQYF. The CDR3 DNA follows: TGCAGTGCTCAAGGGGGCGGGAGGGGAGCGGATACGCAGTATTTT.

J is TRBJ2-7 and V is TRBV29-1; 14 bases agree with TRBD2. The V gene's germline CDR1 is SQVTM and CDR2 ANQGSEA. CDR3 length: 15 residues. J lost 6 bases, V lost 6 bases, and 10 bases had no gene match. CDR3 residues: CSVVPGLAGVLEQYF. Here the CDR3 DNA reads TGCAGCGTGGTCCCGGGACTAGCGGGAGTGCTCGAGCAGTACTTC.

The genes are TRBV29-1 and TRBJ2-1; no reliable D call. Trimming took off 3 bases at V and 8 bases at J, with 5 bases between the two ends. The CDR3 length is 10 residues. Germline loops: CDR1 SQVTM, CDR2 ANQGSEA. The CDR3 DNA follows: TGCAGCGTTGAGGGGTATGAGCAGTTCTTC. Translated: CSVEGYEQFF.

The chain employs TRBV20-1 and TRBJ2-7; D call uncertain. This CDR3 is 11 amino acids long. The germline V and J ends were trimmed by 4 bases and 6 bases, with 10 bases remaining between them. Germline V lookup: CDR1 DFQATT, CDR2 SNEGSKA (reference sequence). The CDR3 DNA follows: TGCAGTGCTAAGTACGAACGCGAGCAGTACGTC. Amino acid sequence: CSAKYEREQYV.

The rearrangement links TRBV11-1 to TRBJ2-3; TRBD2 matches 7 bases. The CDR3 totals 17 residues. CDR1 SGHAT and CDR2 FQDESV come from the germline V gene (reference sequence). V was pared by 5 bases and J by 0 bases, with 11 bases of the junction left unmatched. In DNA form, the CDR3 reads TGTGCCAGCAGCCTCTCTAGCGGAGGAGGGAGCACAGATACGCAGTATTTT. As protein: CASSLSSGGGSTDTQYF. The full variable domain, its missing parts supplied by reference TRBV11-1 and TRBJ2-3, is EAEVAQSPRYKITEKSQAVAFWCDPISGHATLYWYRQILGQGPELLVQFQDESVVDDSQLPKDRFSAERLKGVDSTLKIQPAELGDSAMYLCASSLSSGGGSTDTQYFGPGTRLTVL.

The V call is TRBV29-1, the J call TRBJ2-1; D possibly matches TRBD1 or TRBD2 (6 bases each). The CDR3 spans 11 residues. CDR1 is SQVTM, CDR2 ANQGSEA, per germline. Between the trimmed V and J ends, which lost 4 bases and 9 bases, there was a span of 10 bases. This CDR3 reads CSVVGGIEQFF. In DNA form, the CDR3 reads TGCAGCGTTGTAGGGGGGATTGAGCAGTTCTTC.

Written as DNA, the CDR3 is TGTGCCAGCAGTTCAGGACTAGCGGATTCAGATACGCAGTATTTT. It codes for CASSSGLADSDTQYF. The J gene is TRBJ2-3, the V gene TRBV6-2 or TRBV6-3, with TRBD2 matching over 10 bases. The CDR3 has 15 residues. Germline CDR1 MNHEY, CDR2 SVGEGT. The V segment lost 4 bases and the J segment 4 bases; nucleotides outside the gene matches: 5.

Here the CDR3 reads CASSKSGGSYEQYV. CDR3 nucleotides: TGCGCCAGCAGCAAAAGTGGGGGCTCCTACGAGCAGTACGTC. The chain recombines TRBV5-1 with TRBJ2-7; D tentatively reads TRBD1 or TRBD2 (5 bases each). Germline V gene sequence: CDR1 SGHRS, CDR2 YFSETQ. Trimming cost V 4 bases and J 0 bases, with 11 bases left between them. The CDR3 is 14 residues long.

The chain uses TRBV19 and TRBJ1-1, with D uncertain. The CDR3 covers 13 residues. V was clipped by 2 bases and J by 1 base, with 5 bases between them. Germline CDR1 reads LNHDA; CDR2 reads SQIVND (reference sequence). The CDR3 coding sequence is TGTGCCAGTAGTATACCGGGGAACACTGAAGCTTTCTTT. Amino acid sequence: CASSIPGNTEAFF.

This clonotype was seen a few times. The chain couples TRBV6-5 to TRBJ1-1; possible D gene TRBD1, 5 bases. The CDR3 has 16 amino acids. Germline V gene lookup returns CDR1 MNHEY and CDR2 SVGAGI. Between the trimmed V and J ends, which lost 2 bases and 1 base, there was a span of 14 bases. The CDR3 loop is CASSYGQGRTNTEAFF. DNA for the CDR3: TGTGCCAGCAGTTACGGGCAGGGCAGAACGAACACTGAAGCTTTCTTT.

The chain uses TRBV9 and TRBJ1-1, with 7 bases matching TRBD1. The CDR3 runs to 16 residues. The J segment lost 4 bases and the V segment lost 5 bases, leaving 14 bases of the junction unmatched. Germline CDR1 SGDLS, CDR2 YYNGEE. DNA for the CDR3: TGTGCCAGCAGTCTACGACAGGGAGGAGGGATCACTGAAGCTTTCTTT. It yields the protein CASSLRQGGGITEAFF. Combining the CDR3 with reference TRBV9 and TRBJ1-1 gives the whole variable domain DSGVTQTPKHLITATGQRVTLRCSPRSGDLSVYWYQQSLDQGLQFLIQYYNGEERAKGNILERFSAQQFPDLHSELNLSSLELGDSALYFCASSLRQGGGITEAFFGQGTRLTVV.